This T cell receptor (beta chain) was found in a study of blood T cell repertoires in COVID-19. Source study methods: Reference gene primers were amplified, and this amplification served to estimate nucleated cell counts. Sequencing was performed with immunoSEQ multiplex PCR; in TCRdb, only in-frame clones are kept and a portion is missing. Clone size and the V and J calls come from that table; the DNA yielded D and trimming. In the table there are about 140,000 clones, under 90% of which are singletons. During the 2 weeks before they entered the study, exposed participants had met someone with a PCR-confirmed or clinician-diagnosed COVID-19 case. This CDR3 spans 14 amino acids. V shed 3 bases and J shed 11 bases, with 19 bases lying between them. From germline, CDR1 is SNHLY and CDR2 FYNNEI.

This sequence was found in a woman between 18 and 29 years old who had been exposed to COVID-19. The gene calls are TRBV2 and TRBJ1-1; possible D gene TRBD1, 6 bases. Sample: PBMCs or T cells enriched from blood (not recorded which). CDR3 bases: TGTGCCAGCAGTGATGATCCCAGGGGTCCATTTGCTTTCTTT. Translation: CASSDDPRGPFAFF.